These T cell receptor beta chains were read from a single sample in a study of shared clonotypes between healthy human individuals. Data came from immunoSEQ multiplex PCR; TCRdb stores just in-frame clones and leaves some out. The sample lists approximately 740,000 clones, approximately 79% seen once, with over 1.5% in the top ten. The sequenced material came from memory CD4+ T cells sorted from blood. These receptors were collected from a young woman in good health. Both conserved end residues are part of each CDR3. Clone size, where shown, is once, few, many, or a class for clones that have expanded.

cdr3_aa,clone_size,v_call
CASSPWGTSYEQYF,.,TRBV4-1
CASSLGAESAGELFF,.,TRBV5-1
CASSLVVTQAYEQYF,.,TRBV7-2
CASSSGKGGSYEQYF,.,TRBV7-9
CASSSSGGPVNEQFF,.,TRBV6-5
CASSPETGSIADTQYF,few,TRBV5-1
CASSLSIGEKLFF,.,TRBV7-6
CASTRRTGDGLALTFF,few,TRBV19
CASSLSGTAGRKYEQYF,.,TRBV7-9
CASNRGGDYGYTF,few,TRBV28
CASSKIWDNEQFF,.,TRBV2
CATSREGDEQYF,.,TRBV15
CASSPTGDETYNEQFF,.,TRBV2
CASSLTTKSYEQYF,once,TRBV7-9
CASSLVRGSEGGYTF,.,TRBV5-1
CASSQADTTEAFF,once,TRBV18
CASSISKDKAFF,.,TRBV19
CASSLPAGEAKNIQYF,.,TRBV5-4